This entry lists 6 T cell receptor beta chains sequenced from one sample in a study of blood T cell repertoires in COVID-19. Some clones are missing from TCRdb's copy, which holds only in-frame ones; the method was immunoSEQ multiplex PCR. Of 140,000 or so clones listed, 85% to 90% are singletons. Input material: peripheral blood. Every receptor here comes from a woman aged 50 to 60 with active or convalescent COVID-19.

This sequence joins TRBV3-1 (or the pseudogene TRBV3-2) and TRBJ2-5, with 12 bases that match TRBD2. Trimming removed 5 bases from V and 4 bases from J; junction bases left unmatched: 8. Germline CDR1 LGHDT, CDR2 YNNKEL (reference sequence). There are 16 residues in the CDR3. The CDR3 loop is CASSIRLAGAGETQYF. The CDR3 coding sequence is TGTGCCAGCAGCATACGACTAGCGGGAGCTGGAGAGACCCAGTACTTC.

The CDR3 DNA follows: TGTGCCAGCAGCAAGGACAGTGATTCACCCCTCCACTTT. This sequence encodes CASSKDSDSPLHF. The chain employs TRBV9 and TRBJ1-6; TRBD1 might be the D (6 bases). Germline CDR1 reads SGDLS; CDR2 reads YYNGEE. The CDR3 spans 13 residues. V was clipped by 4 bases and J by 8 bases, with 10 bases between them. Full variable domain (rest looked up from reference TRBV9 and TRBJ1-6): DSGVTQTPKHLITATGQRVTLRCSPRSGDLSVYWYQQSLDQGLQFLIQYYNGEERAKGNILERFSAQQFPDLHSELNLSSLELGDSALYFCASSKDSDSPLHFGNGTRLTVT.

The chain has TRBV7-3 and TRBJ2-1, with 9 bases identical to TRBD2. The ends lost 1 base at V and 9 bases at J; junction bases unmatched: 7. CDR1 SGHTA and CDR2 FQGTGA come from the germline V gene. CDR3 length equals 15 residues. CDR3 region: CASSLKAGGGGEQFF. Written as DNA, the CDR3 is TGTGCCAGCAGCTTAAAAGCGGGAGGAGGCGGTGAGCAGTTCTTC.

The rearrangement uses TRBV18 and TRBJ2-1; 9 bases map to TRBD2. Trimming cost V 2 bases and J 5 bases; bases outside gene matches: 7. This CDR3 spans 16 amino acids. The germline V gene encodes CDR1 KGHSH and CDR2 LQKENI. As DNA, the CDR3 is TGTGCCAGCTCACCAATTGGCGGGAGGGACCACAATGAGCAGTTCTTC. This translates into CASSPIGGRDHNEQFF.

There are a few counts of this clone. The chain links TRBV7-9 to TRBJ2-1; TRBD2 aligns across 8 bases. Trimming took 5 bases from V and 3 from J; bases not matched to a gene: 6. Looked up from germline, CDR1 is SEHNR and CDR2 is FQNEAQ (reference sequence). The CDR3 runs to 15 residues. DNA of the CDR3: TGTGCCAGCAGCCTTAGCGGGGACAACTACAATGAGCAGTTCTTC. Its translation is CASSLSGDNYNEQFF. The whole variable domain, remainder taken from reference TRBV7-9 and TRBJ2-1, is DTGVSQNPRHKITKRGQNVTFRCDPISEHNRLYWYRQTLGQGPEFLTYFQNEAQLEKSRLLSDRFSAERPKGSFSTLEIQRTEQGDSAMYLCASSLSGDNYNEQFFGPGTRLTVL.

The CDR3 protein is CASSPRDIGQPQHF. The CDR3 bases are TGTGCCAGTAGTCCACGGGACATCGGGCAGCCCCAGCATTTT. The J gene is TRBJ1-5, the V gene TRBV19, with a tentative D call TRBD1 (6 bases). CDR3 length: 14 amino acids. V was trimmed by 5 bases and J by 7 bases, leaving 15 bases between them. The V gene's germline CDR1 is LNHDA and CDR2 SQIVND (reference sequence).